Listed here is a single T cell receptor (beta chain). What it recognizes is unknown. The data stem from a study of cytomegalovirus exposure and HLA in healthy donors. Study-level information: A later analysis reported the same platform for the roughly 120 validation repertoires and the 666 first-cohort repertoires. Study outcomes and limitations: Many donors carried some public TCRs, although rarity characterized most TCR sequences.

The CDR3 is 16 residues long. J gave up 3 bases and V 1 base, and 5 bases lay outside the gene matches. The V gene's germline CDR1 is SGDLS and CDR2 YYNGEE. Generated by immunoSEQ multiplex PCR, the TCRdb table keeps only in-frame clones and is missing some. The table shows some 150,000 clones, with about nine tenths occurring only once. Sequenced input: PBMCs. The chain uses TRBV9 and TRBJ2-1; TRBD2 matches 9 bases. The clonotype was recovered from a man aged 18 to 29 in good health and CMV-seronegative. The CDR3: CASSVSPAGGYNEQFF. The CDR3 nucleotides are TGTGCCAGCAGCGTAAGCCCAGCGGGAGGCTACAATGAGCAGTTCTTC.